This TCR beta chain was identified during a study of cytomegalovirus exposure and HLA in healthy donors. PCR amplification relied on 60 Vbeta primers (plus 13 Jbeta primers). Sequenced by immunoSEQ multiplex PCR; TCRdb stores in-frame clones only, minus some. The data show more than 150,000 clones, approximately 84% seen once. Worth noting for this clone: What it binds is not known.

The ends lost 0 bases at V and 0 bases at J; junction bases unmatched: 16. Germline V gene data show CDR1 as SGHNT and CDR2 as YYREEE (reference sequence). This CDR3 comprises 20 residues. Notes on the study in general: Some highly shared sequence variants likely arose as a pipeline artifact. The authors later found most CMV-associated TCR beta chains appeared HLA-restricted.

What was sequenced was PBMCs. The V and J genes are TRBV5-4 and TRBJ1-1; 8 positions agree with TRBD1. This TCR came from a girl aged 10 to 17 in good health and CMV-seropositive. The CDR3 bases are TGTGCCAGCAGCTTGGATCTTCTTACGACAGGGGCGTATATGAACACTGAAGCTTTCTTT. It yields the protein CASSLDLLTTGAYMNTEAFF.